These 25 T cell receptor beta chains came from one sample sequenced in a study of shared clonotypes between healthy human individuals. The method was immunoSEQ multiplex PCR; TCRdb's version includes in-frame clones alone and lacks a portion of them. There are around 600,000 clones in the sample; approximately 95% occur only once, and about 0.11% lies in the top ten. Naive CD8 populations comprised CD45RO-negative cells positively selected for CCR7, excluding terminally differentiated effector memory CD45RA+ cells. Sequencing used naive CD8+ T cells sorted from blood. These receptors were obtained from a woman under 40 in good health.

The gene calls are TRBV16 and TRBJ2-1, with 7 bases lining up with TRBD2. V gave up 1 base and J gave up 3 bases; unmatched junction bases: 6. The CDR3 length is 16 residues. Germline-derived CDR1 and CDR2 are KGHSY and FQNENV. CDR3 DNA sequence: TGTGCCAGCAGCCAATATAGGGGCGGGAGCTACAATGAGCAGTTCTTC. Protein product: CASSQYRGGSYNEQFF.

The V call is TRBV7-8, the J call TRBJ2-5; 8 bases fit TRBD1. The length of the CDR3 is 17 residues. In germline, CDR1 is SGHVS, CDR2 FQNEAQ. With 0 bases clipped from V and 2 bases from J, the junction kept 8 bases outside the gene matches. In DNA, the CDR3 is TGTGCCAGCAGCTTAGCGGGCGCAGGGGGCCTACAAGAGACCCAGTACTTC. Its translation is CASSLAGAGGLQETQYF.

The gene calls are TRBV27 and TRBJ2-3; 7 nucleotides match TRBD2. The CDR3 runs to 16 residues. With 6 bases clipped from V and 3 bases from J, the junction kept 12 bases outside the gene matches. In germline, CDR1 is MNHEY, CDR2 SMNVEV (reference sequence). The CDR3 loop is CASRSTAGLLTDTQYF. CDR3 coding DNA: TGTGCCAGCAGGAGTACGGCGGGACTACTGACAGATACGCAGTATTTT.

The chain uses TRBV13 and TRBJ1-3; 7 bases align to TRBD1. The CDR3 length is 17 residues. V shed 2 bases and J 3 bases; nucleotides not matched to a gene: 10. Germline CDR1 reads PRHDT; CDR2 reads FYEKMQ (reference sequence). The CDR3 sequence is CASSLPPNDRDGNTIYF. In DNA, the CDR3 is TGTGCCAGCAGCTTACCCCCAAATGACAGGGATGGAAACACCATATATTTT.

The chain has TRBV7-9 and TRBJ1-2; possible D gene TRBD1, 5 bases. In germline, CDR1 is SEHNR, CDR2 FQNEAQ (reference sequence). Deletions cut 1 base from V and 8 bases from J, with 11 bases between. This CDR3 spans 13 amino acids. The CDR3 here is CASSLGGGSGYTF. CDR3 DNA sequence: TGTGCCAGCAGCTTAGGTGGGGGATCAGGCTACACCTTC.

This clone was seen a single time. V gene TRBV27 combines with J gene TRBJ2-7; D tentatively fits TRBD1 or TRBD2 (5 bases each). Germline values: CDR1 MNHEY, CDR2 SMNVEV (reference sequence). Trimming cost V 3 bases and J 6 bases, with 12 bases left between them. The CDR3 is made up of 13 amino acids. The CDR3 loop reads CASSFEGIGEQYF. The DNA for the CDR3 is TGTGCCAGCAGTTTTGAGGGGATAGGCGAGCAGTACTTC.

The chain uses TRBV5-6 and TRBJ2-7; TRBD1 might be the D (5 bases). V was shortened by 2 bases and J by 3 bases, with 9 bases between the two germline ends. CDR1 SGHDT and CDR2 YYEEEE come from the germline V gene. The CDR3 consists of 13 residues. CDR3 protein: CASSLDSYYEQYF. Written as DNA, the CDR3 is TGTGCCAGCAGCTTAGACAGTTACTACGAGCAGTACTTC.

This chain links TRBV19 with TRBJ2-2, with D possibly TRBD2 on 6 matching bases. CDR1 is LNHDA, CDR2 SQIVND, per germline (reference sequence). V lost 4 bases to trimming and J lost 6 bases, with 21 bases between them. CDR3 length: 17 amino acids. The CDR3 loop reads CASSSPRAGHRAGELFF. The CDR3 bases are TGTGCCAGTAGTAGCCCCCGAGCGGGTCACCGTGCCGGGGAGCTGTTTTTT. The full variable domain, with the rest looked up from reference TRBV19 and TRBJ2-2, is DGGITQSPKYLFRKEGQNVTLSCEQNLNHDAMYWYRQDPGQGLRLIYYSQIVNDFQKGDIAEGYSVSREKKESFPLTVTSAQKNPTAFYLCASSSPRAGHRAGELFFGEGSRLTVL.

The chain has TRBV4-1 and TRBJ2-7, with D perhaps TRBD1 (5 bases). Trimming removed 1 base from V and 4 bases from J, with 14 bases in between. This CDR3 region has 15 residues. Germline CDR1 and CDR2: MGHRA and YSYEKL. This CDR3 is CASSQAATGAYEQYF. The CDR3 region has the DNA TGCGCCAGCAGCCAAGCAGCAACAGGAGCATACGAGCAGTACTTC.

This chain joins TRBV7-9 and TRBJ2-1; 13 nucleotides align to TRBD2. Trimming at V came to 1 base and at J to 10 bases, leaving 1 base not matched to a gene. The CDR3 contains 14 residues. Germline loops: CDR1 SEHNR, CDR2 FQNEAQ (reference sequence). DNA of the CDR3: TGTGCCAGCAGCTTAGTACTAGCGGGAGGGGAGCAGTTCTTC. Translated, it gives CASSLVLAGGEQFF.

The chain combines TRBV13 with TRBJ2-7, with 13 bases matching TRBD2. Unmatched junction bases numbered 7, after V lost 0 bases and J lost 5 bases. Germline values: CDR1 PRHDT, CDR2 FYEKMQ (reference sequence). The length of the CDR3 is 17 residues. CDR3 amino acids: CASSLGGTSGTGNEQYF. The CDR3 DNA follows: TGTGCCAGCAGCTTAGGTGGGACTAGCGGGACTGGGAACGAGCAGTACTTC.

The J gene is TRBJ2-2, the V gene TRBV27; 9 positions agree with TRBD1. CDR1 and CDR2 from the germline V gene are MNHEY and SMNVEV (reference sequence). The CDR3 is 15 residues long. The ends lost 3 bases at V and 7 bases at J; junction bases unmatched: 6. CDR3 residues: CASSLRTGANGELFF. The CDR3 bases are TGTGCCAGCAGTTTGCGGACAGGGGCGAACGGGGAGCTGTTTTTT.

The chain joins TRBV28 to TRBJ2-2; TRBD2 agrees at 7 bases. Germline values: CDR1 MDHEN, CDR2 SYDVKM. CDR3 length: 17 amino acids. Trimming at V came to 5 bases and at J to 2 bases, leaving 11 bases not matched to a gene. The chain's CDR3 is CASSPYAGAPNTGELFF. CDR3 coding DNA: TGTGCCAGCAGTCCCTATGCGGGAGCCCCCAACACCGGGGAGCTGTTTTTT.

The J gene is TRBJ2-3, the V gene TRBV7-9, with 8 bases matching TRBD2. V trimming: 3 bases; J trimming: 6 bases; junction bases outside the gene matches: 11. Germline V CDR1 and CDR2: SEHNR, FQNEAQ (reference sequence). The CDR3 loop spans 16 amino acids. The CDR3 sequence: CASSFRPGGEWDTQYF. DNA for the CDR3: TGTGCCAGCAGCTTCAGACCGGGAGGGGAGTGGGATACGCAGTATTTT.

This sequence joins TRBV7-3 and TRBJ2-1; TRBD1 aligns across 10 bases. The J segment lost 4 bases and the V segment lost 5 bases, leaving 5 bases of the junction unmatched. Germline CDR1 and CDR2: SGHTA and FQGTGA. This CDR3 is 15 amino acids long. For the CDR3, the DNA is TGTGCCAGCAGCATTGGGACAGGGGAATACAATGAGCAGTTCTTC. Translated, it gives CASSIGTGEYNEQFF.

The V and J genes are TRBV11-3 and TRBJ2-1; D is perhaps TRBD1 (5 bases). This CDR3 is 14 amino acids long. V gave up 5 bases and J gave up 1 base, with 9 bases separating them. Germline CDR1 reads SGHNT; CDR2 reads YENEEA. Here the CDR3 reads CASSGGASYNEQFF. The DNA for the CDR3 is TGTGCCAGCAGCGGTGGGGCGTCCTACAATGAGCAGTTCTTC. The variable domain in full, completed from reference TRBV11-3 and TRBJ2-1, reads EAGVVQSPRYKIIEKKQPVAFWCNPISGHNTLYWYLQNLGQGPELLIRYENEEAVDDSQLPKDRFSAERLKGVDSTLKIQPAELGDSAVYLCASSGGASYNEQFFGPGTRLTVL.

The V and J genes are TRBV6-5 and TRBJ2-6, with TRBD1 matching 7 bases. Per germline, CDR1 MNHEY and CDR2 SVGAGI. The CDR3 runs to 13 residues. The V and J ends lost 9 bases and 4 bases, in that order; junction bases with no gene match: 3. The CDR3 coding sequence is TGTGCCAGTACAGGGGTCGGGGCCAACGTCCTGACTTTC. Its protein is CASTGVGANVLTF.

This chain connects TRBV7-9 to TRBJ2-2; D may correspond to TRBD1 or TRBD2 (6 bases each). From germline, CDR1 is SEHNR and CDR2 FQNEAQ (reference sequence). Trimming pared 10 bases from V and 1 base from J, leaving 13 bases between. The CDR3 is 14 amino acids. The CDR3 DNA is TGTGCCACCATGGGGGGCGGGAACACCGGGGAGCTGTTTTTT. Protein sequence: CATMGGGNTGELFF.

The chain links TRBV5-1 to TRBJ1-5; TRBD1 matches at 10 bases. The V gene's germline CDR1 is SGHRS and CDR2 YFSETQ. J lost 6 bases, V lost 3 bases, and 3 bases had no gene match. This CDR3 is 14 amino acids long. CDR3 in amino acids: CASSSRDRGQPQHF. CDR3 bases: TGCGCCAGCAGCTCCCGGGACAGGGGTCAGCCCCAGCATTTT.

In DNA, the CDR3 is TGTGCCAGCAGCTTGGGGTCCACTGAAGCTTTCTTT. Its translation is CASSLGSTEAFF. This chain links TRBV5-6 with TRBJ1-1; D unclear. Germline V gives CDR1 SGHDT, CDR2 YYEEEE. The CDR3 contains 12 residues. V lost 0 bases to trimming and J lost 4 bases, with 4 bases between them.

In DNA, the CDR3 is TGTGCCAGCAGCCCGGGACAGGGGGACTATGGCTACACCTTC. Its protein product is CASSPGQGDYGYTF. J is TRBJ1-2 and V is TRBV5-6, with 11 bases lining up with TRBD1. Germline lookup yields CDR1 SGHDT and CDR2 YYEEEE. The CDR3 is made up of 14 amino acids. V was pared by 4 bases and J by 3 bases, with 2 bases of the junction left unmatched.

The chain recombines TRBV7-8 with TRBJ1-5; possible D gene TRBD1, 6 bases. The CDR3 runs to 19 residues. The germline V and J ends were trimmed by 1 base and 0 bases, with 19 bases remaining between them. The germline V gene has CDR1 SGHVS and CDR2 FQNEAQ. This chain's CDR3 is CASSLVLAGHRSSNQPQHF. The CDR3, as DNA: TGTGCCAGCAGCTTAGTCTTAGCGGGACACCGATCTAGCAATCAGCCCCAGCATTTT. Based on the CDR3 plus reference TRBV7-8 and TRBJ1-5, the full variable domain is GAGVSQSPRYKVAKRGQDVALRCDPISGHVSLFWYQQALGQGPEFLTYFQNEAQLDKSGLPSDRFFAERPEGSVSTLKIQRTQQEDSAVYLCASSLVLAGHRSSNQPQHFGDGTRLSIL.

The J gene is TRBJ1-2, the V gene TRBV5-6; D unclear. The V gene lost 6 bases and the J gene lost 6 bases, with 12 bases spanning the gap. CDR3 length equals 12 residues. CDR1 and CDR2 (germline): SGHDT, YYEEEE. The CDR3 loop reads CASTRTGNGYTF. DNA of the CDR3: TGTGCCAGCACCCGGACGGGAAATGGCTACACCTTC.

This clone was detected only once. The chain carries TRBV2 and TRBJ2-4; D perhaps matches TRBD1 (6 bases). CDR3 size: 12 residues. Germline V gene lookup returns CDR1 SNHLY and CDR2 FYNNEI. V was trimmed by 6 bases and J by 3 bases, leaving 6 bases between them. The CDR3 DNA follows: TGTGCCAGCAGGGACAGCAAAAACATTCAGTACTTC. Protein product: CASRDSKNIQYF.

V usage is TRBV7-9 and J usage is TRBJ2-7; a weak D match, TRBD1 (5 bases). The CDR3 length is 12 residues. The ends were cut back, 5 bases at V and 6 bases at J, with 11 bases in the middle. Germline lookup yields CDR1 SEHNR and CDR2 FQNEAQ (reference sequence). The CDR3 bases are TGTGCCAGCAGCCAGGGTCGTCTCGAGCAGTACTTC. Residues: CASSQGRLEQYF.